These 10 T cell receptor beta chains were sequenced from one sample in a study of technical replicates of blood from a few donors. The protocol was immunoSEQ multiplex PCR, while the TCRdb copy is restricted to in-frame clones and leaves out a portion. The sample holds around 84,000 clones; more than 95% are singletons and the top ten take roughly 0.15%. The material sequenced was T cells isolated from PBMCs. The receptors shown here come from a human donor in good health.

The rearrangement joins TRBV7-9 to TRBJ1-2; D uncertain. Per germline, CDR1 SEHNR and CDR2 FQNEAQ (reference sequence). This CDR3 has 14 residues. The V and J ends lost 5 bases and 4 bases respectively, with 14 bases between them. The CDR3 sequence: CASSDYSKAYGYTF. The CDR3 coding sequence is TGTGCCAGCAGCGATTACAGTAAGGCCTATGGCTACACCTTC.

The chain is built from TRBV7-3 and TRBJ2-5, with D maybe TRBD2 (6 bases). Trimming took off 3 bases at V and 5 bases at J, with 19 bases between the two ends. The CDR3 loop spans 16 amino acids. From germline, CDR1 is SGHTA and CDR2 FQGTGA. The CDR3 bases are TGTGCCAGCAGCTTGGCCGGGACTGACGTAGGGGAGACCCAGTACTTC. This sequence encodes CASSLAGTDVGETQYF.

This rearrangement joins TRBV4-1 to TRBJ2-2; 8 nucleotides align to TRBD2. With V trimmed by 1 base and J by 5 bases, 12 bases remained unmatched. Germline values: CDR1 MGHRA, CDR2 YSYEKL. This CDR3 is built from 18 residues. CDR3 nucleotide sequence: TGCGCCAGCAGCCAAGGCGGATGGGCGGGAGGTGGTACCGGGGAGCTGTTTTTT. This codes for CASSQGGWAGGGTGELFF.

The V and J genes are TRBV11-2 and TRBJ1-1; D might be TRBD1 (5 bases). The V and J ends lost 3 bases and 0 bases respectively, with 8 bases between them. Germline V gives CDR1 SGHAT, CDR2 FQNNGV. The CDR3 length is 14 residues. CDR3: CASSLQGLNTEAFF. In DNA, the CDR3 is TGTGCCAGCAGCTTGCAGGGTTTGAACACTGAAGCTTTCTTT.

The rearrangement uses TRBV12-5 and TRBJ1-1; D is perhaps TRBD1 (6 bases). V was trimmed by 0 bases and J by 5 bases, leaving 10 bases between them. Germline-derived CDR1 and CDR2 are LGHNT and FRNRAP. The CDR3 sequence is 14 residues long. CDR3 amino acids: CASGLVLRGTEAFF. The CDR3 region has the DNA TGTGCTAGTGGTTTGGTACTCAGGGGAACTGAAGCTTTCTTT.

This chain uses TRBV11-2 with TRBJ2-5; 15 positions agree with TRBD2. After removal of 0 bases from V and 5 bases from J, the junction contained 4 bases not matched to a gene. The CDR3 is made up of 17 amino acids. Germline lookup yields CDR1 SGHAT and CDR2 FQNNGV. The DNA of the CDR3 is TGTGCCAGCAGCTTAGAGGGACTAGCGGGAGGAGGGGAGACCCAGTACTTC. Protein: CASSLEGLAGGGETQYF.

This clone has only one observation. J is TRBJ2-7 and V is TRBV27; no definite D call. Germline loops: CDR1 MNHEY, CDR2 SMNVEV (reference sequence). CDR3 size: 15 residues. The ends were cut back, 5 bases at V and 5 bases at J, with 19 bases in the middle. The CDR3 spells CASSLLRVEANEQYF. The CDR3, as DNA: TGTGCCAGCAGTCTTCTCCGGGTTGAAGCAAACGAGCAGTACTTC.

This rearrangement joins TRBV7-3 to TRBJ1-1; D gene ambiguous. V was trimmed by 3 bases and J by 5 bases, leaving 13 bases between them. Germline V CDR1 and CDR2: SGHTA, FQGTGA. The CDR3 is made up of 14 amino acids. CDR3 sequence: CASSFASWETEAFF. The CDR3 nucleotides read TGTGCCAGCAGCTTTGCCAGTTGGGAGACTGAAGCTTTCTTT.

The V call is TRBV5-4, the J call TRBJ2-5; 7 bases map to TRBD2. The CDR3 is 16 residues long. Germline values: CDR1 SGHNT, CDR2 YYREEE (reference sequence). Trimming took 3 bases from V and 1 from J; bases not matched to a gene: 9. The CDR3, as DNA: TGTGCCAGCAGCTGGGCCGCGGGGGACCTCCAAGAGACCCAGTACTTC. It encodes CASSWAAGDLQETQYF.

In DNA, the CDR3 is TGTGCCAGTGGAGATATGCCCTACGAGCAGTACTTC. Amino acid sequence: CASGDMPYEQYF. The V and J genes are TRBV19 and TRBJ2-7; the D is unclear. Germline V lookup: CDR1 LNHDA, CDR2 SQIVND (reference sequence). This CDR3 is built from 12 residues. V dropped 8 bases and J dropped 2 bases, with 10 bases sitting between them.